This TCR beta chain was documented in a study of shared clonotypes between healthy human individuals. The CDR3 consists of 16 residues. V was clipped by 6 bases and J by 2 bases, with 18 bases between them. CDR1 MDHEN and CDR2 SYDVKM come from the germline V gene. Terminally differentiated effector memory CD45RA+ cells were excluded by CCR7 positive selection of CD45RO-negative cells. About this clone: The antigen remains unidentified.

Every subset's genomic DNA went evenly onto several immunoSEQ plates. Only in-frame clones appear in the TCRdb table, and some are missing; sequencing was by immunoSEQ multiplex PCR. This table holds hundreds of thousands of clones, approximately 90% found once. Study-wide points: Compared with clonotypes that all four donors shared, non-shared clonotypes had lower generation probabilities. When naive CD4 clonotypes were compared across a few donors, roughly 4.9% were shared. As a rule, naive subsets had a larger estimated richness than memory subsets.

Sequencing used naive CD8+ T cells sorted from blood. The TCR comes from a man aged 30 to 45 in good health. The chain joins TRBV28 to TRBJ2-3; tentative D call: TRBD1 (6 bases). This chain's CDR3 is CASSKIRDTYTDTQYF. In DNA, the CDR3 is TGTGCCAGCAGCAAAATCCGGGACACCTACACAGATACGCAGTATTTT.